This TCR beta chain was identified during a study of OX40 agonist ivuxolimab in advanced cancers. Blood got drawn at baseline, again on cycle 4 day 1, and then on cycle 7 day 1. Study results and caveats: Clones of CD4+ and CD8+ blood T cells grew by week 6 at doses of 0.1 to 3.0 mg/kg.

As to this clone: Its target is unknown. Additional DNA sequences in this sample encode the identical CDR3.

V trimming: 0 bases; J trimming: 0 bases; junction bases outside the gene matches: 1. CDR1 and CDR2 from the germline V gene are SGHAT and FQDESV (reference sequence). CDR3 length: 15 residues. TCRdb's table, derived via immunoSEQ multiplex PCR, lists solely in-frame clones and lacks some. The data contain 58,000 or so clones, roughly 87% of them seen just once; the ten biggest clones take up around 13%. Sequencing used CD4+ or CD8+ T cells sorted from blood, obtained in a trial of the OX40 agonist ivuxolimab. This sequence was found in an adult with an advanced solid tumor such as melanoma, head and neck, liver or kidney cancer. The chain is built from TRBV11-1 and TRBJ2-7, with TRBD2 identical over 8 bases. CDR3 coding DNA: TGTGCCAGCAGCTTAGCTACTAGCGGCTCCTACGAGCAGTACTTC. Translating it yields CASSLATSGSYEQYF.